This TCR beta chain was found in a study of blood T cell repertoires in COVID-19. Study overall: PBMCs, B-cell-depleted T cells, or T cells were the source of the cDNA or gDNA that made up the material.

CDR1 ENHRY and CDR2 SYGVKD come from the germline V gene. The CDR3 is 11 amino acids. V lost 6 bases to trimming and J lost 8 bases, with 8 bases between them. Profiled with immunoSEQ multiplex PCR; TCRdb holds only in-frame clones, not every one. The sample carries 380,000 or so clones, approximately 86% recorded once. The specimen was PBMCs or T cells enriched from blood (not recorded which). The chain joins TRBV10-3 to TRBJ2-1; possibly TRBD1 for D (5 bases). The TCR was taken from a woman aged 40 to 50 with acute COVID-19. CDR3 bases: TGTGCCATCAGCCAGGGTGATGAGCAGTTCTTC. It is translated as CAISQGDEQFF.